The rows below give T cell receptor beta chains drawn from one sample of a study of T cell repertoires in cytomegalovirus infection. TCRdb independently ran MiXCR on the reads; one entry per CDR3 protein. There are some 250,000 distinct CDR3 sequences in the sample; 9.1% occur only once, and approximately 15% lies in the top ten. Sample: PBMCs. These receptors were obtained from a human donor in good health (CMV status not recorded). Some clones in this sample may be carry-over from other donors' samples. The CDR3 runs from the conserved cysteine through the conserved F or W. The D gene is left open where the match is weak. Rows may omit the clone size; those that give it use once, few, many or a size class.

>-|TRBJ1-2|15|TRBV14|-
CASSQDLDGLYGYTF
TGTGCCAGCAGCCAAGATCTTGATGGGCTCTATGGCTACACCTTC
>-|TRBJ2-7|12|TRBV30|-
CAWGGGNYEQYF
TGTGCCTGGGGAGGGGGGAACTACGAGCAGTACTTC
>-|TRBJ2-7|16|TRBV5-1|many
CASRLGGRDGVYEQYF
TGCGCCAGCAGGCTGGGGGGCAGGGACGGAGTCTACGAGCAGTACTTC
>TRBD1|TRBJ2-7|13|TRBV12-3/TRBV12-4|many
CASSYTGVVKQYF
TGTGCCAGCAGTTATACAGGGGTAGTCAAGCAGTACTTC
>TRBD2|TRBJ2-7|18|TRBV7-2|many
CASSLAEVSRTSSYEQYF
TGTGCCAGCAGCTTAGCGGAAGTGTCCCGGACTAGCTCCTACGAGCAGTACTTC
>TRBD1|TRBJ2-1|15|TRBV7-9|many
CASTHGDRGTNEQFF
TGTGCCAGCACCCATGGGGACAGGGGGACCAATGAGCAGTTCTTC
>-|TRBJ1-5|14|TRBV27|many
CASSLSGGWQPQHF
TGTGCCAGCAGTTTATCGGGGGGCTGGCAGCCCCAGCATTTT
>-|TRBJ1-5|15|TRBV12-3/TRBV12-4|many
CASSLRTASNQPQHF
TGTGCCAGCAGTCTCAGGACGGCTAGCAATCAGCCCCAGCATTTT
>TRBD1|TRBJ2-1|18|TRBV5-6|few
CASSSDRGGFVPYNEQFF
TGTGCCAGCAGCTCGGACAGGGGAGGGTTTGTCCCCTACAATGAGCAGTTCTTC
>TRBD1|TRBJ2-3|18|TRBV7-3|many
CASSLWGQAPPSTDTQYF
TGTGCCAGCAGCTTATGGGGACAGGCTCCCCCTAGCACAGATACGCAGTATTTT